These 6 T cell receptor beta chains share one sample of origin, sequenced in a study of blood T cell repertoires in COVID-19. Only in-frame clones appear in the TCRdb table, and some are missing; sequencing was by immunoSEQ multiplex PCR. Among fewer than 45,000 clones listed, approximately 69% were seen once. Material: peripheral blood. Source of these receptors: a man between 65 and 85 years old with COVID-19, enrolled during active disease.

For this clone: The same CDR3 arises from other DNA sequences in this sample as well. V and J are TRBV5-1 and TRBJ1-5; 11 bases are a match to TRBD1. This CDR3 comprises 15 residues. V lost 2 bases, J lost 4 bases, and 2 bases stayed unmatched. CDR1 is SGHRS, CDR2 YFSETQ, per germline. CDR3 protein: CASSLGQGANQPQHF. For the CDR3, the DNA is TGCGCCAGCAGCTTAGGACAGGGGGCGAATCAGCCCCAGCATTTT.

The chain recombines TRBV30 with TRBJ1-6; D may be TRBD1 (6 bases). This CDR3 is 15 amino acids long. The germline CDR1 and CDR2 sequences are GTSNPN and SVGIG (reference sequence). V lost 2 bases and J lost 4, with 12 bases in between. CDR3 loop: CAWSPGHAYNSPLHF. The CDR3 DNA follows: TGTGCCTGGAGTCCGGGACACGCGTATAATTCACCCCTCCACTTT.

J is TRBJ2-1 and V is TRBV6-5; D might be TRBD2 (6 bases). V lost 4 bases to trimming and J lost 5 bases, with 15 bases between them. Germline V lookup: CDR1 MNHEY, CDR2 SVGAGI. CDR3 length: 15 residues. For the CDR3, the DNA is TGTGCCAGCAGTTCCCGGGAGAGGCGGAACAATGAGCAGTTCTTC. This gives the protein CASSSRERRNNEQFF.

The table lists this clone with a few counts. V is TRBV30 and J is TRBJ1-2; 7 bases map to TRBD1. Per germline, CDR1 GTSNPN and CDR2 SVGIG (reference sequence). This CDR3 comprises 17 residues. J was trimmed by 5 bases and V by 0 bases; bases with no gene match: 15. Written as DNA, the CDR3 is TGTGCCTGGAGTGTAGACCCCACCGACAGGGTAGTTTATGGCTACACCTTC. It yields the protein CAWSVDPTDRVVYGYTF. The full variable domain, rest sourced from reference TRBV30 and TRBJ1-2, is SQTIHQWPATLVQPVGSPLSLECTVEGTSNPNLYWYRQAAGRGLQLLFYSVGIGQISSEVPQNLSASRPQDRQFILSSKKLLLSDSGFYLCAWSVDPTDRVVYGYTFGSGTRLTVV.

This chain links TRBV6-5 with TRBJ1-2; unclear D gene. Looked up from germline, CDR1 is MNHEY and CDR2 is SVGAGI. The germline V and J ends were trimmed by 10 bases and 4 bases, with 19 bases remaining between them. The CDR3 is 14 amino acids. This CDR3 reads CATIRVPSGYGYTF. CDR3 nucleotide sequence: TGTGCCACCATCCGGGTCCCAAGTGGCTATGGCTACACCTTC.

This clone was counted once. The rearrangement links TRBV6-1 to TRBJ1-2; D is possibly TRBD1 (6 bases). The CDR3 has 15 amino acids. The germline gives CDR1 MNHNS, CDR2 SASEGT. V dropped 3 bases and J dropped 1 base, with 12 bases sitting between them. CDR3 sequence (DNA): TGTGCCAGCAGTGAGTGGACAGATTATAACTATGGCTACACCTTC. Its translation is CASSEWTDYNYGYTF.